This TCR beta chain came from a study of cytomegalovirus exposure and HLA in healthy donors. Germline CDR1 and CDR2: MNHNS and SASEGT. Germline trimming cut 1 base from V and 2 bases from J; bases unmatched to any gene: 4. The CDR3 loop spans 17 amino acids. Study observations and caveats: Owing to their indistinguishability, certain V segments, notably TRBV6-2 and TRBV6-3, were excluded. A highly shared variant cluster was judged a likely technical artifact.

About this clone: Its specificity is unknown.

The PCR contained 60 Vbeta and 13 Jbeta primers. Clones were read by immunoSEQ multiplex PCR, and TCRdb kept only the in-frame ones, dropping some. This sample has approximately 130,000 clones, with 75% to 90% found just once. The chain couples TRBV6-1 to TRBJ2-3; 12 nucleotides match TRBD2. The clonotype comes from a woman aged 45-59 years in good health and CMV-seropositive. Sequencing was carried out using PBMCs. The CDR3 loop reads CASSEGTSGVYTDTQYF. CDR3 nucleotides: TGTGCCAGCAGTGAAGGGACTAGCGGGGTGTACACAGATACGCAGTATTTT.